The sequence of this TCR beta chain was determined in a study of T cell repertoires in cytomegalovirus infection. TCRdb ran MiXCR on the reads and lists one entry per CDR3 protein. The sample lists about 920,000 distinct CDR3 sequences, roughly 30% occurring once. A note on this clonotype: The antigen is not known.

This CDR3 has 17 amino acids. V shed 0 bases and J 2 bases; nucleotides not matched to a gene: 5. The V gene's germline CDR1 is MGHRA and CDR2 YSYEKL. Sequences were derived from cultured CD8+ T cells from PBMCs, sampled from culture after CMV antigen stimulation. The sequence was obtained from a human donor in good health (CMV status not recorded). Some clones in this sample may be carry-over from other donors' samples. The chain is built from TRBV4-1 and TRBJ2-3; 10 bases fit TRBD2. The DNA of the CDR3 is TGCGCCAGCAGCCAAGATTCGAGCGGGGGGGTCACAGATACGCAGTATTTT. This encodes CASSQDSSGGVTDTQYF.